This T cell receptor beta chain was documented in a study of cytomegalovirus exposure and HLA in healthy donors. Regarding the study as a whole: Other equally common chains were less clonally expanded than HLA-associated TCR beta chains, a later analysis showed. Reported findings show TCR beta sequences accurately forecast HLA-A and HLA-B alleles in most subjects. Immune exposure information comprised only CMV serostatus.

This clone was seen ten or more times. Antigen unknown. A multiplex PCR was run with 60 Vbeta primers and 13 Jbeta primers. Clones were sequenced by immunoSEQ multiplex PCR, and TCRdb holds only the in-frame ones, with some missing. The sample consists of fewer than 200,000 clones, around 81% of them appearing once. The germline gives CDR1 LGHNA, CDR2 YSLEER. Trimming removed 3 bases at V and 5 bases at J, with 9 bases between. This CDR3 contains 13 residues. The sequence was obtained from a middle-aged man in good health and CMV-seronegative. The chain combines TRBV4-3 with TRBJ2-3; D call uncertain. The source material was PBMCs. Here the CDR3 reads CASSQMTGDTQYF. The CDR3 nucleotides are TGCGCCAGCAGCCAGATGACGGGAGATACGCAGTATTTT.